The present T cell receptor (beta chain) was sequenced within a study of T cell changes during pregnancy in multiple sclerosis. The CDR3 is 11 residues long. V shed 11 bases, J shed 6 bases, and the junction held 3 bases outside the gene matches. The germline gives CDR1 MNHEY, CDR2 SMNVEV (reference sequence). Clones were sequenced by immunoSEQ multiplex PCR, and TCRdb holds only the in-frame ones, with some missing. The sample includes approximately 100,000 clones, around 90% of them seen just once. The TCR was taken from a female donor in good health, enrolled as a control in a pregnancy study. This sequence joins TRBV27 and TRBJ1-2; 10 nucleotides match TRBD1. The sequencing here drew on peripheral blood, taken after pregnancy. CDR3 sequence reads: CAGTGVDGYTF. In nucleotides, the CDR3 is TGTGCCGGGACAGGGGTAGATGGCTACACCTTC.